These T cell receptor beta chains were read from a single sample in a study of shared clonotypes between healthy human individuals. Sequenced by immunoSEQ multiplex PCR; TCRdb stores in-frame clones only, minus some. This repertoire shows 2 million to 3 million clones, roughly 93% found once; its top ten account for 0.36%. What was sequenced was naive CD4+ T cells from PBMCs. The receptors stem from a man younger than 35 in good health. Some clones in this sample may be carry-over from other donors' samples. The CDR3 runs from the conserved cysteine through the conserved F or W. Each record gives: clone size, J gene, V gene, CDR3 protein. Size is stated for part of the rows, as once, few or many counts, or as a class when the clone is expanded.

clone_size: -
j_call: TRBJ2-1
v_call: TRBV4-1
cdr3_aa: CASSRYGGSSYNEQFF

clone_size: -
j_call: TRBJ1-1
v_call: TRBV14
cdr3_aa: CASSQGAGREAFF

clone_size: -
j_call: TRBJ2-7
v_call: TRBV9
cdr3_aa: CASSVASQGYEQYF

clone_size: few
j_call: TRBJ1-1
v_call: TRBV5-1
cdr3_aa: CASSLATVNTEAFF

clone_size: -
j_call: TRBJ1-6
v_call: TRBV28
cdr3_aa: CASSPMTGHNSPLHF

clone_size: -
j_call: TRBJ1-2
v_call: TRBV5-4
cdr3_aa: CASSLDGQNGYTF

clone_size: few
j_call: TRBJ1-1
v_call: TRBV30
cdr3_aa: CAWSVLWGVVEAFF

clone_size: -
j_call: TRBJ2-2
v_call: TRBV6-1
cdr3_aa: CASGQGNGELFF

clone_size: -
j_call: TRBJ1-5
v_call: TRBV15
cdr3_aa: CATSREIRTGQPQHF

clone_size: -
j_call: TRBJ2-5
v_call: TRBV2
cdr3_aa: CASSSRGGREETQYF

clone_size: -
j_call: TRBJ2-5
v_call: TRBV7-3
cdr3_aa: CASSLTPSGEQYF

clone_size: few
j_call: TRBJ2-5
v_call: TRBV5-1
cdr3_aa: CASSFTVPQETQYF

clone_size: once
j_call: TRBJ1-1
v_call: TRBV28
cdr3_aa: CASSLKLGGRTEAFF

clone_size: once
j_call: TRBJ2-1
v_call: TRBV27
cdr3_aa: CASSLSTSGSLGNEQFF

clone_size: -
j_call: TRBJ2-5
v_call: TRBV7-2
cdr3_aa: CASSTGQGVGETQYF

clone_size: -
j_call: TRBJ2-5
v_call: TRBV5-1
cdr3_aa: CASSLVGGGWFEETQYF

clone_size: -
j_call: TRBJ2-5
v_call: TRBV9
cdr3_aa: CASSVANQETQYF

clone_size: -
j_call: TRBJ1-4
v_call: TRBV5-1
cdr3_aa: CASSFSGPDEKLFF